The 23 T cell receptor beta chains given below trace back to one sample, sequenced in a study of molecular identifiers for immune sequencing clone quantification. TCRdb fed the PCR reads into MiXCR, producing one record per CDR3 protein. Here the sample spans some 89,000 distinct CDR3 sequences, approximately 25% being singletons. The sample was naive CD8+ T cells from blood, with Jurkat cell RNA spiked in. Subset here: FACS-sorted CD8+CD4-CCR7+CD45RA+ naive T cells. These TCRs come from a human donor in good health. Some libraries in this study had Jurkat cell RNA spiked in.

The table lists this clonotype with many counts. This CDR3 reads CASSIRTSGADPDTQYF. DNA of the CDR3: TGTGCCAGCAGCATTCGGACTAGCGGGGCCGACCCAGATACGCAGTATTTT. The chain is built from TRBV7-9 and TRBJ2-3; 12 bases are a match to TRBD2. Germline values: CDR1 SEHNR, CDR2 FQNEAQ (reference sequence). This CDR3 comprises 17 residues. The V segment lost 5 bases and the J segment 4 bases; nucleotides outside the gene matches: 10.

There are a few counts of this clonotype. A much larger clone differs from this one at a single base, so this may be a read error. CDR3 residues: CASSSAVDSPILNTEAFF. The DNA for the CDR3 is TGTGCCAGCAGCTCCGCGGTGGACAGCCCAATTTTGAACACTGAAGCTTTCTTT. This chain connects TRBV7-2 to TRBJ1-1, with D tentatively TRBD1 (6 bases). Trimming took off 4 bases at V and 0 bases at J, with 21 bases between the two ends. This CDR3 is 18 amino acids long. Per germline, CDR1 SGHTA and CDR2 FQGNSA.

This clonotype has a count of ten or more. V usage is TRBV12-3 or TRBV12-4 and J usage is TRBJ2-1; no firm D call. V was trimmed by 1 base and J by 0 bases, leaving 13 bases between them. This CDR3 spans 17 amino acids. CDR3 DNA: TGTGCCAGCAGTTTAGGAATAGGACGAAGCTCCTACAATGAGCAGTTCTTC. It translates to CASSLGIGRSSYNEQFF.

In DNA, the CDR3 is TGCGCCAGCAGCCTCCGGGACAGACAATACGAGCAGTACTTC. Translated: CASSLRDRQYEQYF. The V gene is TRBV4-3, the J gene TRBJ2-7; 7 bases align to TRBD1. CDR1 is LGHNA and CDR2 is YSLEER in the germline V gene. V shed 4 bases, J shed 4 bases, and the junction held 7 bases outside the gene matches. The CDR3 extends over 14 amino acids.

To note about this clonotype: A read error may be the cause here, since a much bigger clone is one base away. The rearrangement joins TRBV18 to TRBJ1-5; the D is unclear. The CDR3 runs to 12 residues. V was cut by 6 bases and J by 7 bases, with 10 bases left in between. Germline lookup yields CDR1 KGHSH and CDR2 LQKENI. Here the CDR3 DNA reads TGTGCCAGCTCCGGACGGTCCCAGCCCCAGCATTTT. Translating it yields CASSGRSQPQHF. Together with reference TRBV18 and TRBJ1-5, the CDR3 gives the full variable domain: NAGVMQNPRHLVRRRGQEARLRCSPMKGHSHVYWYRQLPEEGLKFMVYLQKENIIDESGMPKERFSAEFPKEGPSILRIQQVVRGDSAAYFCASSGRSQPQHFGDGTRLSIL.

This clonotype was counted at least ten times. DNA for the CDR3: TGTGCCATATTAGCGGGGGGTCACACAGATACGCAGTATTTT. Encoded protein: CAILAGGHTDTQYF. The chain carries TRBV11-2 and TRBJ2-3; 10 bases are shared with TRBD2. After removal of 10 bases from V and 2 bases from J, the junction contained 6 bases not matched to a gene. Germline V gene sequence: CDR1 SGHAT, CDR2 FQNNGV. The CDR3 totals 14 residues.

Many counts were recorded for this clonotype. The DNA for the CDR3 is TGCGCCAGCAGCTTGGTAGGGGGGACTAGCACAGATACGCAGTATTTT. Translating it yields CASSLVGGTSTDTQYF. The chain combines TRBV5-1 with TRBJ2-3; the D call may be TRBD1 or TRBD2 (6 bases each). Germline lookup yields CDR1 SGHRS and CDR2 YFSETQ. Trimming took 0 bases from V and 0 from J, leaving 11 bases between them. The CDR3 loop spans 16 amino acids.

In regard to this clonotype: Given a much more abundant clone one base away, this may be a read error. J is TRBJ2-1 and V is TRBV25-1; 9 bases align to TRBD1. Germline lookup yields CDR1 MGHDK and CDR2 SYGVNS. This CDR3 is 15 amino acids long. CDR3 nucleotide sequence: TGTGCCAGCCAGCTACAGGGGGCAAATGGGAATGGGCAGTTCTTC. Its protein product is CASQLQGANGNGQFF.

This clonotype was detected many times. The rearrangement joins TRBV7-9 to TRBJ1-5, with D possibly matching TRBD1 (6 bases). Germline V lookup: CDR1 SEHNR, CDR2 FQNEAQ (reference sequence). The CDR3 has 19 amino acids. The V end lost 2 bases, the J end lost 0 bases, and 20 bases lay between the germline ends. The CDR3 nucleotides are TGTGCCAGCAGCTTATCTGTTCTGGGGACAACCCATAGCAATCAGCCCCAGCATTTT. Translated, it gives CASSLSVLGTTHSNQPQHF. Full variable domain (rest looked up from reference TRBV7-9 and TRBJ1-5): DTGVSQNPRHKITKRGQNVTFRCDPISEHNRLYWYRQTLGQGPEFLTYFQNEAQLEKSRLLSDRFSAERPKGSFSTLEIQRTEQGDSAMYLCASSLSVLGTTHSNQPQHFGDGTRLSIL.

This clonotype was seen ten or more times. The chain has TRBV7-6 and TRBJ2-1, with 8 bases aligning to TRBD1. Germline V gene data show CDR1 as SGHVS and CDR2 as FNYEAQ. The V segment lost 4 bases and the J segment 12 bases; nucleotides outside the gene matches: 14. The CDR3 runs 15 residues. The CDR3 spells CASSSGTGLSTGQFF. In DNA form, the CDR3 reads TGTGCCAGCAGCTCAGGGACAGGTCTCTCCACGGGGCAGTTCTTC.

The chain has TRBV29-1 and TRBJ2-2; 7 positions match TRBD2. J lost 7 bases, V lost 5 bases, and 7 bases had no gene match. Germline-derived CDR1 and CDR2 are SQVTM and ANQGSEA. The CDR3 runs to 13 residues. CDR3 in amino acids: CSVLAVLGGELFF. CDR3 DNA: TGCAGCGTTCTAGCGGTTCTTGGCGGGGAGCTGTTTTTT.

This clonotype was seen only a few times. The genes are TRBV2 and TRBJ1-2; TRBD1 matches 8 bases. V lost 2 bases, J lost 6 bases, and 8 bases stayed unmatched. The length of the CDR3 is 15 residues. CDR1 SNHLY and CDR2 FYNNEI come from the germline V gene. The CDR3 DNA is TGTGCCAGCAGTGAACATCTGGACAGGGCCCATGGCTACACCTTC. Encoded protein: CASSEHLDRAHGYTF.

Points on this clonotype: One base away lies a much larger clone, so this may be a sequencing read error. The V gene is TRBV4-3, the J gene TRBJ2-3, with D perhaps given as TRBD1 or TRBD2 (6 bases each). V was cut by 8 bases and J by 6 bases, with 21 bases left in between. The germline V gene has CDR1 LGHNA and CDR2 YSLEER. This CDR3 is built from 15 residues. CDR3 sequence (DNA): TGCGCCAGCCGCCCCCGGTGGGGGGCCGTTGATACGCAGTATTTT. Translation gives CASRPRWGAVDTQYF.

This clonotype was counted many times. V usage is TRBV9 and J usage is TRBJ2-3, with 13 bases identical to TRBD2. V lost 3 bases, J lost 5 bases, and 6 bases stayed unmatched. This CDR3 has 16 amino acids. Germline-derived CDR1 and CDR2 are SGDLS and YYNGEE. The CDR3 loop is CASSAGLAGVRDTQYF. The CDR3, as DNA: TGTGCCAGCAGCGCCGGACTAGCGGGAGTAAGAGATACGCAGTATTTT.

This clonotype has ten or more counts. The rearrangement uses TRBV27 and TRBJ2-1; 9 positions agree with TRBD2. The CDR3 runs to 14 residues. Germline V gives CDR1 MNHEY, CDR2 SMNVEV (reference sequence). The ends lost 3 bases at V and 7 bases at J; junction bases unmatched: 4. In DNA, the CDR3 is TGTGCCAGCAGTTTTAGCGGGAGTCATAATGAGCAGTTCTTC. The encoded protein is CASSFSGSHNEQFF.

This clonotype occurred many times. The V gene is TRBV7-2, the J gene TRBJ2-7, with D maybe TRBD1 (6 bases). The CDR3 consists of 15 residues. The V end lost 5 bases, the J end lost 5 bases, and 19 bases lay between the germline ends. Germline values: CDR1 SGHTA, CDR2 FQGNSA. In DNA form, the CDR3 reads TGTGCCAGCAGCCTACAACAGGGTGTCCTCCACGAGCAGTACTTC. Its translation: CASSLQQGVLHEQYF.

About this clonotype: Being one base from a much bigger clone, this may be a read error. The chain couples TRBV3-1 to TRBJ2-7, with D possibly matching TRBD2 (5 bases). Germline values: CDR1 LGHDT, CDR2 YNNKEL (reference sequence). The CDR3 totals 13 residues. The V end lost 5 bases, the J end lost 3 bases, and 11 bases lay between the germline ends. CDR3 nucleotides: TGTGCCAGCAGCTGGAGGACGGACTACGAGCAGTACTTC. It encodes CASSWRTDYEQYF.

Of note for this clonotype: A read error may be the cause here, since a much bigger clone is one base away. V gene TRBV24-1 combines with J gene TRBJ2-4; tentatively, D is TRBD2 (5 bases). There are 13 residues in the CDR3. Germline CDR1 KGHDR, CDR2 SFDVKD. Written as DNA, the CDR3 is TGTGCCACCAGAGACTACCTCCGAAACATTCGGTACTTC. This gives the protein CATRDYLRNIRYF.

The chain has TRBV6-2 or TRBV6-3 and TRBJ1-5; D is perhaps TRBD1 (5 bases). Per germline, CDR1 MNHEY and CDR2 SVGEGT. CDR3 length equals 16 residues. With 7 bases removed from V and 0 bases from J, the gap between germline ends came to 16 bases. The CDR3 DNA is TGTGCCAGCACATACGACAGCCCTTATAGCAATCAGCCCCAGCATTTT. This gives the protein CASTYDSPYSNQPQHF.

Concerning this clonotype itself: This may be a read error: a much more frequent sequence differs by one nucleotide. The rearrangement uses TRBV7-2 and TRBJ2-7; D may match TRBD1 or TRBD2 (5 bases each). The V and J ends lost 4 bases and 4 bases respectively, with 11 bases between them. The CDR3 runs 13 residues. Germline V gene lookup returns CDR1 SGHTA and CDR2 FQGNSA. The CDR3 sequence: CASSSRDRYEQYF. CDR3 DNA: TGTGCCAGCAGCTCCAGGGACCGTTACGAGCAGTACTTC.

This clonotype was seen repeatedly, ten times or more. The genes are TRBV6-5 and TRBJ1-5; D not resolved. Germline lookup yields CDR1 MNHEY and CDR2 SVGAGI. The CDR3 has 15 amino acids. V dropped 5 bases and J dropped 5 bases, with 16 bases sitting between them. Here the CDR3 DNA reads TGTGCCAGCAGTACCTCGGACGGATGGGATCAGCCCCAGCATTTT. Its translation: CASSTSDGWDQPQHF.

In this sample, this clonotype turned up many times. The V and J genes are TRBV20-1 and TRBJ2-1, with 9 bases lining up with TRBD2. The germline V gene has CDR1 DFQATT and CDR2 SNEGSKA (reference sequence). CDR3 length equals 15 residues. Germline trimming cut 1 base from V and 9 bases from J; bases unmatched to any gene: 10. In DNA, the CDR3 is TGCAGTGCTAGAGGGGTTAGCGGGAGCATTAGTGAGCAGTTCTTC. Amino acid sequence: CSARGVSGSISEQFF.

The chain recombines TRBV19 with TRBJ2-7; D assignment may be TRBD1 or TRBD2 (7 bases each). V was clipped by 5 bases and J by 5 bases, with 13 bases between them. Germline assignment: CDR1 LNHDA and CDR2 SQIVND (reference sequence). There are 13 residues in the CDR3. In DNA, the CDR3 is TGTGCCAGTAGTGCAGGGGGGGTCAACGAGCAGTACTTC. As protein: CASSAGGVNEQYF.